What follows is one T cell receptor beta chain and its context. Its specificity is unknown. This sample stems from a study of T cell repertoires in cytomegalovirus infection. The study, taken as a whole, reports: Of the TCR beta families, the public ones yielded a cumulative frequency that identified carriers of CMV plus the relevant HLA.

From the reads, TCRdb called clonotypes with MiXCR, one entry per CDR3 protein. The sample holds 700,000 to 950,000 distinct CDR3 sequences, about 33% seen once. Germline V gene data show CDR1 as MDHEN and CDR2 as SYDVKM. This CDR3 has 17 amino acids. The J segment lost 7 bases and the V segment lost 1 base, leaving 11 bases of the junction unmatched. J is TRBJ2-7 and V is TRBV28, with 12 bases aligning to TRBD2. This sequence was found in a human donor in good health (CMV status not recorded). Some clones in this sample may be carry-over from other donors' samples. The specimen comprised cultured CD8+ T cells from PBMCs, sampled from culture after CMV antigen stimulation. The CDR3 DNA is TGTGCCAGCAGTTTATCTCTCCTAGCGGGGGGGTTTTCAGAGCAGTACGTC. Amino acid sequence: CASSLSLLAGGFSEQYV.